The TCR beta chain described here comes from a study of early T cells in non-severe SARS-CoV-2 infection. Study-level background: Chains were not paired, and sequencing was done on bulk RNA from unsorted whole blood.

This CDR3 has 13 residues. V lost 1 base and J 3 bases, leaving 6 bases between the germline ends. Germline V gene sequence: CDR1 MNHNY, CDR2 SVGAGI (reference sequence). Unique molecular identifiers tagged individual cDNA molecules. TCRdb re-called the 5' RACE reads through MiXCR, storing one row per CDR3 protein. The sample has fewer than 75,000 distinct CDR3 sequences; around 21% are singletons. Study-level findings and limits: VDJdb matching, biased toward anti-spike CD8 responses, missed private and CD4 specificities.

In regard to this clonotype: Antigen unknown.

The sequence came from an adult who was a healthcare worker with PCR-confirmed SARS-CoV-2 infection or an uninfected control (not recorded which). Sequencing was performed on whole blood, taken at baseline. The genes are TRBV6-6 and TRBJ2-5; D is possibly TRBD2 (5 bases). CDR3: CASSYLGEETQYF. The CDR3 region has the DNA TGTGCCAGCAGTTACTTGGGAGAAGAGACCCAGTACTTC.